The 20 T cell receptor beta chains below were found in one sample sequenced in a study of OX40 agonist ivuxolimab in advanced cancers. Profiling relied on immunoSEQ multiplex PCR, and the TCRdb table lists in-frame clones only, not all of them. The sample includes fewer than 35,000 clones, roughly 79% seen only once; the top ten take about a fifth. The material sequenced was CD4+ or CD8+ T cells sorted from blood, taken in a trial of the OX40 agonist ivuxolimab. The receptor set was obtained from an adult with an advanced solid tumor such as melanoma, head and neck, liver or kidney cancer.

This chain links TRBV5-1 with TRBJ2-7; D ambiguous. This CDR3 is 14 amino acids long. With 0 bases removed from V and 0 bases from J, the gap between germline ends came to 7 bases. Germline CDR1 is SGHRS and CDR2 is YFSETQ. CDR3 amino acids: CASSLASSSYEQYF. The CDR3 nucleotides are TGCGCCAGCAGCTTGGCATCCAGCTCCTACGAGCAGTACTTC. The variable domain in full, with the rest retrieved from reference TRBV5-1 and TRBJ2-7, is KAGVTQTPRYLIKTRGQQVTLSCSPISGHRSVSWYQQTPGQGLQFLFEYFSETQRNKGNFPGRFSGRQFSNSRSEMNVSTLELGDSALYLCASSLASSSYEQYFGPGTRLTVT.

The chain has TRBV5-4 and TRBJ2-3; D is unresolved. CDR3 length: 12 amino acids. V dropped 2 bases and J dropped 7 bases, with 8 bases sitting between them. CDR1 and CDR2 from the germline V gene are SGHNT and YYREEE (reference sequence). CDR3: CASSLWANTQYF. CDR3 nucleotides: TGTGCCAGCAGCTTATGGGCAAATACGCAGTATTTT.

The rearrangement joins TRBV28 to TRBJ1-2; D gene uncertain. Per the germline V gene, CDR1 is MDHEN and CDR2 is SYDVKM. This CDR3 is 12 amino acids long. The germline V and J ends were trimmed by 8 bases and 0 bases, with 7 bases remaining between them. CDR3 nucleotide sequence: TGTGCCAGCCGACTCACTAACTATGGCTACACCTTC. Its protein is CASRLTNYGYTF.

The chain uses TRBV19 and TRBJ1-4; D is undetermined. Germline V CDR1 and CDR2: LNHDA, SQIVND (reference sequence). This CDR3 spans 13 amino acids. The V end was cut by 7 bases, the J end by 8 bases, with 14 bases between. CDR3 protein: CASKDYTREKLFF. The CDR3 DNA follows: TGTGCCAGTAAAGATTATACGCGGGAAAAACTGTTTTTT.

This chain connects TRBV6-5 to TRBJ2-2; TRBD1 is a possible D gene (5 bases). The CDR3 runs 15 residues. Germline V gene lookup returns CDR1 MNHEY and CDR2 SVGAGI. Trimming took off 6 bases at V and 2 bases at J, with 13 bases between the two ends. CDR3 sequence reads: CASSVRQFNTGELFF. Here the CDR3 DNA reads TGTGCCAGCAGCGTTCGACAGTTCAACACCGGGGAGCTGTTTTTT.

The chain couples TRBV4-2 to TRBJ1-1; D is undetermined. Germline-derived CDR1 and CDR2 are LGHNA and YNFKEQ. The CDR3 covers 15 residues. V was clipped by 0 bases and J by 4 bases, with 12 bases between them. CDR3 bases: TGTGCCAGCAGCCAAGATCGGGTCAGCGGCACTGAAGCTTTCTTT. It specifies CASSQDRVSGTEAFF.

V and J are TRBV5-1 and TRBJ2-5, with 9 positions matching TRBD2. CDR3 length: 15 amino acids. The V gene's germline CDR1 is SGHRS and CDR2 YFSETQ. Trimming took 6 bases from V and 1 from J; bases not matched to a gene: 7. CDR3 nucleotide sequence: TGCGCCAGCAACGGCGGGGGGGCCCCCCAAGAGACCCAGTACTTC. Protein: CASNGGGAPQETQYF.

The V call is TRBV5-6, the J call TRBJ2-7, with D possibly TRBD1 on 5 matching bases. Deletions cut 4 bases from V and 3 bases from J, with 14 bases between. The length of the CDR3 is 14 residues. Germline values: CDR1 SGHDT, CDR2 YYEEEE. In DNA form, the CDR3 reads TGTGCCAGCAGCCCTATCGACAGAAACTACGAGCAGTACTTC. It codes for CASSPIDRNYEQYF.

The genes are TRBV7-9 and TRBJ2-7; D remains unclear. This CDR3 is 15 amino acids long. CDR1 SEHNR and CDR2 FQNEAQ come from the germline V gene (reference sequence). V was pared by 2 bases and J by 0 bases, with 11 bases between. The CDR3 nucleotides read TGTGCCAGCAGCTTAAGTGGTCGGAGCTCCTACGAGCAGTACTTC. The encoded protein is CASSLSGRSSYEQYF.

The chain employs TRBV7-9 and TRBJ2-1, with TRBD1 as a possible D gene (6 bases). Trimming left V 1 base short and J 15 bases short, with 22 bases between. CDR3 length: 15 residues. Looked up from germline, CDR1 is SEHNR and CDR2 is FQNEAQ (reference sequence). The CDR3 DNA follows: TGTGCCAGCAGCTTAGGGGGACACAACTCACCTAGACGGTTCTTC. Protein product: CASSLGGHNSPRRFF.

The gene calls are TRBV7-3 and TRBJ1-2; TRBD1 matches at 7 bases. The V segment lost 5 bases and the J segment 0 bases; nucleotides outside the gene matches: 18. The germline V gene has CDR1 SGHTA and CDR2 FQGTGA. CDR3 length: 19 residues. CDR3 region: CASSKTGRDSGLANYGYTF. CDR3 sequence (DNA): TGTGCCAGCAGCAAAACGGGCCGGGACAGCGGATTAGCTAACTATGGCTACACCTTC. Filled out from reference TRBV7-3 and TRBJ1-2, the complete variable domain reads GAGVSQTPSNKVTEKGKYVELRCDPISGHTALYWYRQSLGQGPEFLIYFQGTGAADDSGLPNDRFFAVRPEGSVSTLKIQRTERGDSAVYLCASSKTGRDSGLANYGYTFGSGTRLTVV.

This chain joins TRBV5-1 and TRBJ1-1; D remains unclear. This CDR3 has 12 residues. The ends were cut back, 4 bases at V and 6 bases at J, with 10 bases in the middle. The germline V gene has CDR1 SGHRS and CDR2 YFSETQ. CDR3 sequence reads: CASSRGLAEAFF. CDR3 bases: TGCGCCAGCAGCCGGGGTTTGGCTGAAGCTTTCTTT.

The CDR3 sequence: CASTRYVSGMGSSYEQYF. CDR3 sequence (DNA): TGTGCCAGCACCCGATATGTGTCGGGGATGGGGAGCTCCTACGAGCAGTACTTC. This chain connects TRBV7-2 to TRBJ2-7; TRBD2 might be the D (5 bases). Germline V gene data show CDR1 as SGHTA and CDR2 as FQGNSA. V was pared by 7 bases and J by 0 bases, with 25 bases between. CDR3 length: 18 residues.

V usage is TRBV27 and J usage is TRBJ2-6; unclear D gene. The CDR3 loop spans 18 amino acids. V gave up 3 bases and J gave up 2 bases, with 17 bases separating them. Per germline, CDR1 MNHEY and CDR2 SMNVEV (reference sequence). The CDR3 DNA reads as TGTGCCAGCAGTTTTAAAGGGTTTGAGAGCCCTGGGGCCAACGTCCTGACTTTC. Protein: CASSFKGFESPGANVLTF. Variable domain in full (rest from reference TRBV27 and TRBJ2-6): EAQVTQNPRYLITVTGKKLTVTCSQNMNHEYMSWYRQDPGLGLRQIYYSMNVEVTDKGDVPEGYKVSRKEKRNFPLILESPSPNQTSLYFCASSFKGFESPGANVLTFGAGSRLTVL.

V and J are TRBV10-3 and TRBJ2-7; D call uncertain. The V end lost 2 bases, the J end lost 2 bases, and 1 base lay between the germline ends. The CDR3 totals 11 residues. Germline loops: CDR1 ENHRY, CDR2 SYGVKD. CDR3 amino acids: CAISETYEQYF. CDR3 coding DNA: TGTGCCATCAGTGAGACCTACGAGCAGTACTTC.

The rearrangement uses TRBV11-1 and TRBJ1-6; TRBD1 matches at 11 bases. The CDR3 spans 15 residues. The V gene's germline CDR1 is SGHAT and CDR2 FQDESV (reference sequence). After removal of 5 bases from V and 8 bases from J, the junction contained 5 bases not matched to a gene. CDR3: CASSRGTGGDSPLHF. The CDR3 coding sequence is TGTGCCAGCAGCCGGGGGACAGGGGGAGATTCACCCCTCCACTTT. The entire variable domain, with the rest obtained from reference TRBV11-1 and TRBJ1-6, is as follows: EAEVAQSPRYKITEKSQAVAFWCDPISGHATLYWYRQILGQGPELLVQFQDESVVDDSQLPKDRFSAERLKGVDSTLKIQPAELGDSAMYLCASSRGTGGDSPLHFGNGTRLTVT.

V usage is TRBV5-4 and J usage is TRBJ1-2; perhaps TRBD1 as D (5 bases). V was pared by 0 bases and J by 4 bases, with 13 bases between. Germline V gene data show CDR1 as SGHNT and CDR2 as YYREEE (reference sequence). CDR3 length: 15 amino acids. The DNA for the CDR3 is TGTGCCAGCAGCTTGGCCGGCAGGGCAATCTATGGCTACACCTTC. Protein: CASSLAGRAIYGYTF.

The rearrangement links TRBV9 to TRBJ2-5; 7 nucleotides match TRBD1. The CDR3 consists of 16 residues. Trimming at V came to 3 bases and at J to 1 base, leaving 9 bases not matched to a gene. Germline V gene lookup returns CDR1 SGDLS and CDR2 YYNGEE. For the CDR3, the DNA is TGTGCCAGCAGCGCTAGGACAGGTCCTCTCCAAGAGACCCAGTACTTC. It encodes CASSARTGPLQETQYF.

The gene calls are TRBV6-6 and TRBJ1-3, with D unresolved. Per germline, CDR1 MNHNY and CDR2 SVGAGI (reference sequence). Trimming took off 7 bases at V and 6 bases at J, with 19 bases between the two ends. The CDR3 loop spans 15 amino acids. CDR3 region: CASTLEEVPKNTIYF. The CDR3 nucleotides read TGTGCCAGCACTTTGGAGGAGGTACCAAAAAACACCATATATTTT.

CDR3 sequence (DNA): TGTGCCAGCAGCGGGGTTAGCGGGAGAGCCGGGGAGCTGTTTTTT. The encoded protein is CASSGVSGRAGELFF. This sequence joins TRBV9 and TRBJ2-2; 9 bases align to TRBD2. This CDR3 has 15 amino acids. Trimming cost V 3 bases and J 6 bases; bases outside gene matches: 6. Per the germline V gene, CDR1 is SGDLS and CDR2 is YYNGEE.